These T cell receptor beta chains were read from a single sample in a study of blood T cell repertoires in COVID-19. Sequenced by immunoSEQ multiplex PCR; TCRdb stores in-frame clones only, minus some. The profile shows some 30,000 clones, about nine tenths of them singletons. The specimen sequenced was peripheral blood. Receptors originate from an elderly woman with active or convalescent COVID-19. CDR3s include the opening cysteine and the closing phenylalanine or tryptophan. Each record gives: D gene, J gene, clone size, V gene, CDR3 protein, CDR3 DNA. D genes are given only for firm matches. Size values are once, few and many counts, or a class for expanded clones, and some rows have none.

D: TRBD2
J: TRBJ2-5
size: once
V: TRBV10-2
CDR3: CASSRTSGKETQYF
DNA: TGCGCCAGCAGCCGGACTAGCGGGAAAGAGACCCAGTACTTC

D: NA
J: TRBJ1-6
size: NA
V: TRBV28
CDR3: CASIRRGVSSYNSPLHF
DNA: TGTGCCAGCATCCGACGGGGAGTCAGCTCCTATAATTCACCCCTCCACTTT

D: NA
J: TRBJ2-7
size: NA
V: TRBV7-2
CDR3: CASSLAGTSRNEQYF
DNA: TGTGCCAGCAGCTTAGCGGGTACTAGCAGGAACGAGCAGTACTTC

D: TRBD1
J: TRBJ1-1
size: once
V: TRBV5-4
CDR3: CASSTTGGTEAFF
DNA: TGTGCCAGCAGCACCACAGGGGGCACTGAAGCTTTCTTT

D: TRBD2
J: TRBJ2-1
size: NA
V: TRBV7-9
CDR3: CASSLNAGGEQFF
DNA: TGTGCCAGCAGCTTAAATGCGGGGGGTGAGCAGTTCTTC

D: NA
J: TRBJ1-4
size: NA
V: TRBV4-2
CDR3: CASNLGGDEKLFF
DNA: TGTGCCAGCAACCTTGGCGGGGATGAAAAACTGTTTTTT

D: NA
J: TRBJ1-1
size: once
V: TRBV6-5
CDR3: CASSSTGTKNTEAFF
DNA: TGTGCCAGCAGCTCAACAGGGACTAAGAACACTGAAGCTTTCTTT

D: TRBD2
J: TRBJ2-1
size: NA
V: TRBV3-1/TRBV3-2
CDR3: CASSQGIGGAGNEQFF
DNA: TGTGCCAGCAGCCAAGGAATCGGGGGGGCCGGGAATGAGCAGTTCTTC

D: TRBD1
J: TRBJ2-3
size: NA
V: TRBV2
CDR3: CASSDTRDRNTDTQYF
DNA: TGTGCCAGCAGTGATACGAGGGACAGGAACACAGATACGCAGTATTTT

D: NA
J: TRBJ1-6
size: NA
V: TRBV7-8
CDR3: CASSSARNSPLHF
DNA: TGTGCCAGCAGCTCCGCACGGAATTCACCCCTCCACTTT

D: NA
J: TRBJ1-2
size: NA
V: TRBV24-1
CDR3: CATSDPRITMSYTF
DNA: TGTGCCACCAGTGACCCCAGAATCACCATGAGCTACACCTTC

D: TRBD2
J: TRBJ2-3
size: NA
V: TRBV14
CDR3: CASSTEAGGASQYF
DNA: TGTGCCAGCAGCACCGAAGCGGGGGGGGCCTCGCAGTATTTT

D: NA
J: TRBJ1-4
size: NA
V: TRBV5-1
CDR3: CASSLTGMAFEKLFF
DNA: TGCGCCAGCAGCCTTACAGGGATGGCGTTTGAAAAACTGTTTTTT

D: TRBD1
J: TRBJ1-2
size: once
V: TRBV28
CDR3: CASSAPTTGGSHGYTF
DNA: TGTGCCAGCAGCGCTCCCACGACAGGGGGCTCCCATGGCTACACCTTC

D: TRBD2
J: TRBJ2-5
size: NA
V: TRBV18
CDR3: CASSPRFASGGQETQYF
DNA: TGTGCCAGCTCACCACGCTTCGCTAGCGGGGGACAAGAGACCCAGTACTTC

D: NA
J: TRBJ2-5
size: NA
V: TRBV5-6
CDR3: CASSLASSLETQYF
DNA: TGTGCCAGCAGCTTGGCTAGTTCTTTAGAGACCCAGTACTTC

D: NA
J: TRBJ1-6
size: NA
V: TRBV30
CDR3: CAWSVFSPLHF
DNA: TGTGCCTGGAGTGTCTTTTCACCCCTCCACTTT

D: NA
J: TRBJ2-7
size: NA
V: TRBV27
CDR3: CASSLSWGTYEQYF
DNA: TGTGCCAGCAGCCTGAGCTGGGGCACCTACGAGCAGTACTTC

D: TRBD1
J: TRBJ2-7
size: NA
V: TRBV28
CDR3: CASSLAEGGTGNSYEQYF
DNA: TGTGCCAGCAGTTTAGCCGAGGGGGGGACAGGGAACTCCTACGAGCAGTACTTC

D: TRBD1
J: TRBJ1-2
size: NA
V: TRBV15
CDR3: CATLGYRGRGYGYTF
DNA: TGTGCCACCCTAGGATACAGGGGCCGTGGCTATGGCTACACCTTC

D: NA
J: TRBJ1-1
size: NA
V: TRBV9
CDR3: CASSVADLNTEAFF
DNA: TGTGCCAGCAGCGTAGCTGACTTGAACACTGAAGCTTTCTTT

D: NA
J: TRBJ2-5
size: NA
V: TRBV2
CDR3: CASTYLQETQYF
DNA: TGTGCCAGCACTTACTTGCAAGAGACCCAGTACTTC

D: NA
J: TRBJ2-3
size: few
V: TRBV10-3
CDR3: CAISQQESDTQYF
DNA: TGTGCCATCAGCCAACAGGAATCAGATACGCAGTATTTT

D: NA
J: TRBJ2-6
size: NA
V: TRBV15
CDR3: CATSREGSFSGANVLTF
DNA: TGTGCCACCAGCAGAGAGGGTAGCTTCTCTGGGGCCAACGTCCTGACTTTC

D: TRBD2
J: TRBJ2-7
size: NA
V: TRBV28
CDR3: CASRPSGGAYEQYF
DNA: TGTGCCAGCAGACCAAGCGGGGGAGCCTACGAGCAGTACTTC

D: TRBD2
J: TRBJ2-7
size: NA
V: TRBV10-1
CDR3: CASSEGAGVSYEQYF
DNA: TGCGCCAGCAGTGAGGGAGCGGGGGTTTCCTACGAGCAGTACTTC

D: NA
J: TRBJ1-1
size: NA
V: TRBV7-3
CDR3: CASSLYTPGAINTEAFF
DNA: TGTGCCAGCAGCTTATATACCCCCGGAGCGATTAACACTGAAGCTTTCTTT

D: NA
J: TRBJ1-2
size: few
V: TRBV10-3
CDR3: CAISGQPEDGYTF
DNA: TGTGCCATCAGCGGACAGCCCGAGGATGGCTACACCTTC

D: NA
J: TRBJ1-5
size: NA
V: TRBV6-5
CDR3: CASSLQGRHNQPQHF
DNA: TGTGCCAGCAGTTTACAGGGTCGCCACAATCAGCCCCAGCATTTT

D: TRBD1
J: TRBJ2-7
size: NA
V: TRBV28
CDR3: CASSRRRQGVSPGFSEQYF
DNA: TGTGCCAGCAGTCGGAGACGGCAGGGGGTGTCTCCTGGGTTCTCGGAGCAGTACTTC

D: TRBD1
J: TRBJ2-1
size: few
V: TRBV12-3/TRBV12-4
CDR3: CASSTRQGSEQFF
DNA: TGTGCCAGCAGTACGAGACAGGGGAGTGAGCAGTTCTTC

D: TRBD2
J: TRBJ2-3
size: NA
V: TRBV9
CDR3: CASSVSSGGSTDTQYF
DNA: TGTGCCAGCAGCGTGTCTAGCGGGGGTAGCACAGATACGCAGTATTTT

D: TRBD2
J: TRBJ2-1
size: NA
V: TRBV9
CDR3: CASSVGQGGSEQFF
DNA: TGTGCCAGCAGCGTAGGTCAGGGAGGGAGTGAGCAGTTCTTC